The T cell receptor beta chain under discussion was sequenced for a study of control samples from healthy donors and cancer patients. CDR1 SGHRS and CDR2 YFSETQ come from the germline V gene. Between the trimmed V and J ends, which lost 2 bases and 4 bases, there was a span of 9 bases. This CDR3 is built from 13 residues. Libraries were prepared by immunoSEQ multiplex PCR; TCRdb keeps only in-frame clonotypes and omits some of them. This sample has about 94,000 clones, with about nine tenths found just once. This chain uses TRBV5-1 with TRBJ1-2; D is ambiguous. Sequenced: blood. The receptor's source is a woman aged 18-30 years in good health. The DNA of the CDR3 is TGCGCCAGCAGCTTTCTGGACCGCTATGGCTACACCTTC. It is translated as CASSFLDRYGYTF.